A single T cell receptor (beta chain) is shown here with its context. These data come from a study of graft-versus-host responses after intestinal transplantation. Germline lookup yields CDR1 SGHNT and CDR2 YYREEE (reference sequence). Trimming shortened V by 5 bases and J by 7 bases, and 10 bases separated the two germline ends. CDR3 size: 12 residues. The table came from immunoSEQ multiplex PCR; TCRdb's copy has only in-frame clones and leaves some out. The table includes more than 10,000 clones, under 95% detected once. This chain joins TRBV5-4 and TRBJ1-5; D uncertain. This sample comprised PBMCs, obtained 950 to 1,200 days after intestinal transplantation. The TCR sequence derives from a human patient who received an intestinal transplant, so some T cells may come from the graft donor. CDR3 bases: TGTGCCAGCAGTTATGGGGAGCAGCCCCAGCATTTT. This encodes CASSYGEQPQHF. The full variable domain, completed using reference TRBV5-4 and TRBJ1-5, is ETGVTQSPTHLIKTRGQQVTLRCSSQSGHNTVSWYQQALGQGPQFIFQYYREEENGRGNFPPRFSGLQFPNYSSELNVNALELDDSALYLCASSYGEQPQHFGDGTRLSIL.